This is a list of T cell receptor beta chains from one sample in a study of blood T cell repertoires in COVID-19. The data were produced by immunoSEQ multiplex PCR, yet TCRdb's version contains in-frame clones alone and is incomplete. There are about 350,000 clones in the sample; around 88% occur only once, and just over 7% lies in the top ten. The sample consisted of peripheral blood. Receptors originate from a woman aged 60-70 years with COVID-19, enrolled during active disease. Each CDR3 is given with its conserved first and last residue. D genes are given only for firm matches. Size values are once, few and many counts, or a class for expanded clones, and some rows have none.

CDR3: CASSWTSGGYNEQFF
DNA: TGTGCCAGCAGTTGGACTAGCGGGGGCTACAATGAGCAGTTCTTC
size: .
V: TRBV6-2/TRBV6-3
J: TRBJ2-1
D: TRBD2

CDR3: CASSLSESTDTQYF
DNA: TGCGCCAGCAGCTTGTCAGAAAGCACAGATACGCAGTATTTT
size: .
V: TRBV5-1
J: TRBJ2-3
D: .

CDR3: CASSRTGTGHEQYF
DNA: TGTGCCAGTAGCCGGACAGGGACGGGGCACGAGCAGTACTTC
size: .
V: TRBV19
J: TRBJ2-7
D: TRBD1

CDR3: CASTRPGAGELFF
DNA: TGCGCCAGCACCCGGCCGGGGGCCGGGGAGCTGTTTTTT
size: .
V: TRBV5-1
J: TRBJ2-2
D: .

CDR3: CASSQGWEETQYF
DNA: TGTGCCAGCAGCCAAGGGTGGGAGGAGACCCAGTACTTC
size: .
V: TRBV3-1/TRBV3-2
J: TRBJ2-5
D: .

CDR3: CASKRRDRVNTEAFF
DNA: TGTGCCAGCAAAAGAAGGGACAGAGTGAACACTGAAGCTTTCTTT
size: .
V: TRBV11-2
J: TRBJ1-1
D: TRBD1

CDR3: CASSPDSNSYEQYF
DNA: TGTGCCAGCTCACCGGACTCGAATTCCTACGAGCAGTACTTC
size: .
V: TRBV18
J: TRBJ2-7
D: .

CDR3: CSVEDGQGLLDGYTF
DNA: TGCAGCGTTGAGGACGGACAGGGATTATTAGATGGCTACACCTTC
size: .
V: TRBV29-1
J: TRBJ1-2
D: TRBD1

CDR3: CASSPPQGAAKKLFF
DNA: TGTGCCAGCTCACCACCGCAGGGGGCAGCTAAAAAACTGTTTTTT
size: .
V: TRBV18
J: TRBJ1-4
D: TRBD1

CDR3: CASSEGGRGYEQYF
DNA: TGTGCCAGCAGTGAGGGCGGCAGGGGTTACGAGCAGTACTTC
size: .
V: TRBV2
J: TRBJ2-7
D: .

CDR3: CASSYDREDHHGYGYTF
DNA: TGTGCCAGCAGTTACGACAGGGAGGACCATCACGGCTATGGCTACACCTTC
size: .
V: TRBV6-2/TRBV6-3
J: TRBJ1-2
D: TRBD1

CDR3: CASSAGETSYEQYF
DNA: TGTGCCAGCAGCGCCGGGGAGACCTCCTACGAGCAGTACTTC
size: .
V: TRBV9
J: TRBJ2-7
D: .

CDR3: CASSFTGGDGYTF
DNA: TGTGCCAGCAGTTTCACAGGGGGCGATGGCTACACCTTC
size: once
V: TRBV2
J: TRBJ1-2
D: TRBD1

CDR3: CAIESGGDNEQFF
DNA: TGTGCCATCGAGTCGGGGGGGGACAATGAGCAGTTCTTC
size: few
V: TRBV10-3
J: TRBJ2-1
D: TRBD2

CDR3: CASSYRGNGYTF
DNA: TGTGCCAGCAGTTACAGGGGTAATGGCTACACCTTC
size: .
V: TRBV6-5
J: TRBJ1-2
D: .

CDR3: CASSPRPGQGADEQYF
DNA: TGCGCCAGCAGCCCTAGACCGGGACAGGGAGCCGACGAGCAGTACTTC
size: .
V: TRBV5-1
J: TRBJ2-7
D: TRBD1

CDR3: CASSLTGYSYSPLHF
DNA: TGTGCCAGCAGCTTGACAGGGTACTCATACTCACCCCTCCACTTT
size: .
V: TRBV7-8
J: TRBJ1-6
D: TRBD1

CDR3: CASSLQGDTGELFF
DNA: TGCGCCAGCAGCTTGCAGGGGGACACCGGGGAGCTGTTTTTT
size: .
V: TRBV5-1
J: TRBJ2-2
D: TRBD1

CDR3: CASSETSGGVNEQFF
DNA: TGTGCCAGCAGCGAGACTAGCGGGGGGGTAAATGAGCAGTTCTTC
size: .
V: TRBV2
J: TRBJ2-1
D: TRBD2

CDR3: CATSRQMNTEAFF
DNA: TGTGCCACCAGCAGGCAGATGAACACTGAAGCTTTCTTT
size: .
V: TRBV15
J: TRBJ1-1
D: .

CDR3: CASSPLQGRQPQHF
DNA: TGTGCCAGCAGTCCACTACAGGGAAGGCAGCCCCAGCATTTT
size: .
V: TRBV27
J: TRBJ1-5
D: .

CDR3: CASSPQDRDTEAFF
DNA: TGTGCCAGCTCACCACAGGACAGGGACACTGAAGCTTTCTTT
size: .
V: TRBV18
J: TRBJ1-1
D: TRBD1

CDR3: CSAIREVEQYF
DNA: TGCAGTGCTATCAGGGAGGTCGAGCAGTACTTC
size: .
V: TRBV20-1
J: TRBJ2-7
D: .

CDR3: CASSVRQAQLDTQYF
DNA: TGTGCCAGCAGCGTTCGGCAGGCACAGTTAGATACGCAGTATTTT
size: .
V: TRBV9
J: TRBJ2-3
D: .

CDR3: CATGTGGVTGELFF
DNA: TGTGCCACCGGGACAGGGGGCGTTACCGGGGAGCTGTTTTTT
size: .
V: TRBV10-3
J: TRBJ2-2
D: TRBD1

CDR3: CAWTNRGKGLETQYF
DNA: TGTGCCTGGACCAACCGGGGGAAGGGGCTGGAGACCCAGTACTTC
size: .
V: TRBV30
J: TRBJ2-5
D: .